This T cell receptor beta chain was obtained from a study of breast tumors, draining lymph nodes, adjacent tissues. Study observations and caveats: Compared with lymph nodes, tumors were less diverse; compared with nontumor tissue, more. The lymph node origin of tumor T cells was framed as consistent with a hypothesis, not demonstrated. Most tumor T cells seemingly derive from lymph node, then expand in tumor. Luminal-like breast cancer showed significantly greater tumor-nontumor repertoire similarity than basal-like breast cancer did.

The lymph nodes were axillary draining lymph nodes from breast cancer patients. TCRdb analysed the multiplex PCR reads with MiXCR anew, one entry per CDR3 protein. Counted here are over 130,000 distinct CDR3 sequences, around a third occurring once; the ten biggest clones make up approximately 2.2%. Looked up from germline, CDR1 is MNHEY and CDR2 is SVGAGI. This CDR3 region has 13 residues. Trimming removed 2 bases at V and 7 bases at J, with 11 bases between. This clonotype was observed many times. Its antigen is undetermined. The source of this sequence is a female donor with breast cancer. Some clones in this sample may be carry-over from other donors' samples. The sequencing input was axillary lymph node tissue. This chain connects TRBV6-5 to TRBJ1-2, with D perhaps matching TRBD1 (5 bases). The CDR3 DNA reads TGTGCCAGCAGTTACGCCGGGGGAGGTGGCTACACCTTC. Protein product: CASSYAGGGGYTF.